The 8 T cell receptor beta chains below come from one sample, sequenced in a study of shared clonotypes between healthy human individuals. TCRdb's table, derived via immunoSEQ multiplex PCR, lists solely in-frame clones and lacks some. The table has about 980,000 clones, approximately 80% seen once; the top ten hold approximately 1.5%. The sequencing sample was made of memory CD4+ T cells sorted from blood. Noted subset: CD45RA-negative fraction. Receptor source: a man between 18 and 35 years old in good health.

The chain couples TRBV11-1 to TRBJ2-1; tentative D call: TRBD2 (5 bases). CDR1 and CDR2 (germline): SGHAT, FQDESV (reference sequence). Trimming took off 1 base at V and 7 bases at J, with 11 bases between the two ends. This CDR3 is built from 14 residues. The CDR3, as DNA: TGTGCCAGCAGCTTAGAGGTCAGAGGGAATGAGCAGTTCTTC. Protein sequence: CASSLEVRGNEQFF.

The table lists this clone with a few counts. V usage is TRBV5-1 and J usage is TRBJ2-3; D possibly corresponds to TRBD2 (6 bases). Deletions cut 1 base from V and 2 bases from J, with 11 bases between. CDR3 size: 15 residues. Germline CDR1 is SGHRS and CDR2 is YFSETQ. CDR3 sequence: CASSLTSTSTDTQYF. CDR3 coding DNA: TGCGCCAGCAGCTTGACTAGCACTTCCACAGATACGCAGTATTTT.

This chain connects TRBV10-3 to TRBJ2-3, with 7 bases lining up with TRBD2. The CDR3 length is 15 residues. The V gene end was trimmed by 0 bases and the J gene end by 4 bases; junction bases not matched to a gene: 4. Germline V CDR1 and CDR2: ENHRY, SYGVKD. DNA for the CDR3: TGTGCCATCAGTGAGTCCACTAGCGCAGCAGATACGCAGTATTTT. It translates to CAISESTSAADTQYF.

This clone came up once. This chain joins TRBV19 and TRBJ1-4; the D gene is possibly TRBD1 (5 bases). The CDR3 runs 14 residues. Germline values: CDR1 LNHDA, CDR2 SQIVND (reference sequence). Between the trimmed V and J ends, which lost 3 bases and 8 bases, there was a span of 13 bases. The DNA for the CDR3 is TGTGCCAGTAGTATGGAGGGACGCCAAGAAAAACTGTTTTTT. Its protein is CASSMEGRQEKLFF.

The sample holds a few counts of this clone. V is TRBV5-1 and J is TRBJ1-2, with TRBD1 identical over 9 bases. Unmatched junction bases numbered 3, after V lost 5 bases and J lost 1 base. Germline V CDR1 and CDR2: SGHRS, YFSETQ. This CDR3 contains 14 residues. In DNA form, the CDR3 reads TGCGCCAGCAGTCGGACAGGGGATAACTATGGCTACACCTTC. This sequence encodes CASSRTGDNYGYTF.

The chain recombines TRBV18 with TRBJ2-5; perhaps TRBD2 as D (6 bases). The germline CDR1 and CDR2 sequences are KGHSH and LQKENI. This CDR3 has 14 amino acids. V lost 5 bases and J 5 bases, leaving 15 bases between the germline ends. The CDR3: CASSAGTLGETQYF. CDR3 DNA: TGTGCCAGCTCAGCGGGGACTTTAGGGGAGACCCAGTACTTC.

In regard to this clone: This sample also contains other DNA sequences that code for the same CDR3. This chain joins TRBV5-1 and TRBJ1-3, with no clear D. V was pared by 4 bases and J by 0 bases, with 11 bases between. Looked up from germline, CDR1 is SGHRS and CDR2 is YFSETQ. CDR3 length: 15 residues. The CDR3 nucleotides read TGCGCCAGCAGCACGGACGGGAGCTCTGGAAACACCATATATTTT. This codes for CASSTDGSSGNTIYF.

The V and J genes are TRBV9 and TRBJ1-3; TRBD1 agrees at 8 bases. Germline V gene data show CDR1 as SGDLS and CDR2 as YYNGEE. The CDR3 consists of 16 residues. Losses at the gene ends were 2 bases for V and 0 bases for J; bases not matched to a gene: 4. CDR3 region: CASSVTTGGSGNTIYF. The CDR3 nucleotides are TGTGCCAGCAGCGTCACTACAGGGGGCTCTGGAAACACCATATATTTT.